This T cell receptor beta chain was retrieved from a study of CD8 T cells in ankylosing spondylitis. The study's findings and limits: Reactive arthritis synovial fluid and blood were previously reported to contain some motif variants. Roughly eight highly homologous variants made up a TCR beta motif that seemed to typify ankylosing spondylitis blood.

Making use of molecular barcodes, quantitative 5'-RACE generated TCR beta libraries. TCRdb re-called the 5' RACE reads with MiXCR, one entry per CDR3 protein. The sample records around 210,000 distinct CDR3 sequences, 8.2% being singletons. Trimming shortened V by 2 bases and J by 7 bases, and 10 bases separated the two germline ends. This CDR3 contains 13 residues. The germline CDR1 and CDR2 sequences are SGDLS and YYNGEE. This clonotype has just a few counts. Its target is not known. V gene TRBV9 combines with J gene TRBJ2-1, with a weak D call TRBD2 (5 bases). The sequence derives from a female donor with ankylosing spondylitis or in good health (not recorded which). Sequencing was done on a sample of blood, either unsorted or a sorted T cell fraction (not recorded which). Written as DNA, the CDR3 is TGTGCCAGCAGCGTTTGGGAGTCAAATGAGCAGTTCTTC. It is translated as CASSVWESNEQFF.